This T cell receptor (beta chain) was sequenced during a study of OX40 agonist ivuxolimab in advanced cancers. The germline gives CDR1 SGHNT, CDR2 YYREEE (reference sequence). After removal of 4 bases from V and 4 bases from J, the junction contained 11 bases not matched to a gene. This CDR3 region has 17 residues. The method was immunoSEQ multiplex PCR; TCRdb's version includes in-frame clones alone and lacks a portion of them. The sample gives about 79,000 clones, about 90% of which show up once; approximately 0.5% is in the top ten. This chain connects TRBV5-4 to TRBJ2-7, with 13 bases fitting TRBD2. The material was CD4+ or CD8+ T cells sorted from blood, obtained in a trial of the OX40 agonist ivuxolimab. This clonotype originated in an adult with an advanced solid tumor such as melanoma, head and neck, liver or kidney cancer. CDR3 DNA: TGTGCCAGCAGCATCCCGGGACTAGCGGGATCGACTTACGAGCAGTACTTC. The encoded protein is CASSIPGLAGSTYEQYF.